A single sample is the source of the 7 T cell receptor beta chains below, sequenced in a study of blood T cells in healthy people across ages (dated by TCRdb to about 2015). The protocol used for the library was 5' RACE. A second about 7 to 12 cycle PCR used a sample-barcoded 5' primer and a J-beta primer mix. The public reads were reanalyzed by TCRdb: fastp trimming at Q25, MiXCR alignment, in-frame beta chains only. Here each entry gathers all rows of one CDR3 protein and keeps the most common genes and DNA. In all, the sample holds 1.5 million to 2 million distinct CDR3 sequences, and roughly 43% of those were seen once. The top ten hold roughly 23% of the sample. Specimen: blood. The receptors come from a human donor in good health.

This clonotype was recorded a few times. The chain is built from TRBV6-1 and TRBJ1-2; no clear D gene. Germline V gene lookup returns CDR1 MNHNS and CDR2 SASEGT. The CDR3 totals 13 residues. The ends were cut back, 5 bases at V and 8 bases at J, with 15 bases in the middle. In DNA, the CDR3 is TGTGCCAGCAGTACCGGAACAGCCCGCGGCTACACCTTC. Protein sequence: CASSTGTARGYTF.

This chain joins TRBV29-1 and TRBJ1-1; D not certain. V shed 0 bases and J shed 0 bases, with 8 bases lying between them. Germline V gene lookup returns CDR1 SQVTM and CDR2 ANQGSEA. There are 14 residues in the CDR3. This CDR3 reads CSVEDLGMNTEAFF. The CDR3 nucleotides read TGCAGCGTTGAAGATCTGGGGATGAACACTGAAGCTTTCTTT.

The J gene is TRBJ2-4, the V gene TRBV6-1; D might be TRBD2 (6 bases). The better agreement between TRBJ2-7 and the DNA end casts doubt on the J call. CDR3 size: 15 residues. CDR1 is MNHNS, CDR2 SASEGT, per germline. The CDR3 region has the DNA TGTGCCAGCAGCGAGGCGGGGTGGTCGGTGGACGAGCAGTACTTC. It translates to CASSEAGWSVDEQYF.

This clonotype came up a few times. The gene calls are TRBV29-1 and TRBJ2-1, with D perhaps matching TRBD2 (7 bases). Germline values: CDR1 SQVTM, CDR2 ANQGSEA. V lost 5 bases, J lost 1 base, and 12 bases lay in between. This CDR3 has 14 amino acids. For the CDR3, the DNA is TGCAGCGTTTGGGGGGGGCCTTCCTACAATGAGCAGTTCTTC. This translates into CSVWGGPSYNEQFF.

The chain carries TRBV7-2 and TRBJ1-4; D gene unclear. Germline lookup yields CDR1 SGHTA and CDR2 FQGNSA. V shed 5 bases and J shed 7 bases, with 14 bases lying between them. This CDR3 has 14 residues. Here the CDR3 reads CASSRGGSAEKLFF. Written as DNA, the CDR3 is TGTGCCAGCAGCCGAGGTGGTTCGGCTGAAAAACTGTTTTTT.

CDR3 DNA sequence: TGTGCCAGCAGCCAGAAAGGGGGTTCCTACGAGCAGTACTTC. This translates into CASSQKGGSYEQYF. The chain combines TRBV3-1 with TRBJ2-7; D is perhaps TRBD1 (6 bases). CDR1 LGHDT and CDR2 YNNKEL come from the germline V gene (reference sequence). The V end lost 3 bases, the J end lost 1 base, and 10 bases lay between the germline ends. The CDR3 runs 14 residues.

This clonotype was observed a few times. The chain links TRBV7-2 to TRBJ2-5, with D possibly being TRBD1 (6 bases). This CDR3 spans 16 amino acids. CDR1 SGHTA and CDR2 FQGNSA come from the germline V gene. V lost 1 base, J lost 5 bases, and 17 bases lay in between. The CDR3 coding sequence is TGTGCCAGCAGCTTAGGGCCCAGGGGTTCCCAGGAGACCCAGTACTTC. It is translated as CASSLGPRGSQETQYF.